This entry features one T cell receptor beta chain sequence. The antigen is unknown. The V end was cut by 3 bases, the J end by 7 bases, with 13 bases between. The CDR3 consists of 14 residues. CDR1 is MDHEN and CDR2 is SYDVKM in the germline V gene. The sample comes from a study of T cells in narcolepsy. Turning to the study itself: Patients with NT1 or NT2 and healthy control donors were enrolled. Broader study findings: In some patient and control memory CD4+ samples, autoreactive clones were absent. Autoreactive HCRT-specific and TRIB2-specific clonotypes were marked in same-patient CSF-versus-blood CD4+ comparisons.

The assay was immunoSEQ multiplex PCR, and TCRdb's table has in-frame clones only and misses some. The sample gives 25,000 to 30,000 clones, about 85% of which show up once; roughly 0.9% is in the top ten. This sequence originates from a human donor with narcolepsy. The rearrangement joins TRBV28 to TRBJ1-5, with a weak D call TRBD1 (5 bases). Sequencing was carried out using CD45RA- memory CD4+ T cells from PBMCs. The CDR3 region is CASSFNAGDQPQHF. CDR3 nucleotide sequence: TGTGCCAGCAGTTTTAATGCTGGGGACCAGCCCCAGCATTTT.